A single sample is the source of the 23 T cell receptor beta chains below, sequenced in a study of blood T cell repertoires in COVID-19. Profiled with immunoSEQ multiplex PCR; TCRdb holds only in-frame clones, not every one. The data show approximately 170,000 clones, about 86% seen once. The sequenced material came from peripheral blood. The receptors were gathered from a woman older than 75 with acute or convalescent COVID-19.

The V call is TRBV5-6, the J call TRBJ1-1; D ambiguous. CDR1 is SGHDT and CDR2 is YYEEEE in the germline V gene. Trimming removed 0 bases at V and 10 bases at J, with 7 bases between. The CDR3 is 11 residues long. CDR3 in amino acids: CASSLGRVAFF. CDR3 sequence (DNA): TGTGCCAGCAGCTTGGGGCGGGTAGCTTTCTTT.

This clone was detected only a few times. The V and J genes are TRBV25-1 and TRBJ2-7, with 12 positions matching TRBD1. This CDR3 has 15 residues. The ends lost 1 base at V and 3 bases at J; junction bases unmatched: 1. Per germline, CDR1 MGHDK and CDR2 SYGVNS. CDR3 nucleotide sequence: TGTGCCAGCAGTGAATGGGACAGGGGGCACTACGAGCAGTACTTC. It yields the protein CASSEWDRGHYEQYF.

The chain joins TRBV12-5 to TRBJ1-1, with D perhaps TRBD1 (5 bases). CDR3 length: 14 residues. Germline values: CDR1 LGHNT, CDR2 FRNRAP. V was trimmed by 6 bases and J by 5 bases, leaving 16 bases between them. In nucleotides, the CDR3 is TGTGCTAGTGGCATCGGGGGAACCGGGACTGAAGCTTTCTTT. Encoded protein: CASGIGGTGTEAFF.

This clone was detected only a few times. The V and J genes are TRBV3-1 (or the pseudogene TRBV3-2) and TRBJ2-2; 15 bases match TRBD2. Germline trimming cut 3 bases from V and 0 bases from J; bases unmatched to any gene: 2. CDR1 is LGHDT, CDR2 YNNKEL, per germline (reference sequence). This CDR3 region has 18 residues. CDR3 amino acids: CASSHWTSGRANTGELFF. The CDR3 region has the DNA TGTGCCAGCAGCCACTGGACTAGCGGGAGGGCGAACACCGGGGAGCTGTTTTTT.

The chain uses TRBV4-2 and TRBJ2-5; D ambiguous. Germline assignment: CDR1 LGHNA and CDR2 YNFKEQ. The CDR3 covers 15 residues. The germline V and J ends were trimmed by 0 bases and 0 bases, with 8 bases remaining between them. CDR3 bases: TGTGCCAGCAGCCAAGATGGAGTAAACCAAGAGACCCAGTACTTC. Protein product: CASSQDGVNQETQYF.

The chain carries TRBV7-9 and TRBJ2-7, with 9 bases identical to TRBD1. This CDR3 is built from 14 residues. V lost 5 bases to trimming and J lost 3 bases; unmatched junction nucleotides: 5. CDR1 SEHNR and CDR2 FQNEAQ come from the germline V gene (reference sequence). The chain's CDR3 is CASSRDRASYEQYF. The CDR3 DNA sequence: TGTGCCAGCAGCCGGGACAGGGCTAGCTACGAGCAGTACTTC. The entire variable domain, with the rest obtained from reference TRBV7-9 and TRBJ2-7, is as follows: DTGVSQNPRHKITKRGQNVTFRCDPISEHNRLYWYRQTLGQGPEFLTYFQNEAQLEKSRLLSDRFSAERPKGSFSTLEIQRTEQGDSAMYLCASSRDRASYEQYFGPGTRLTVT.

This clone was seen more than once but under ten times. The genes are TRBV9 and TRBJ2-7; D is ambiguous. The CDR3 length is 14 residues. The germline V and J ends were trimmed by 0 bases and 0 bases, with 7 bases remaining between them. Germline V gene data show CDR1 as SGDLS and CDR2 as YYNGEE. CDR3 nucleotides: TGTGCCAGCAGCGTAGGTCCTACCTCCTACGAGCAGTACTTC. It encodes CASSVGPTSYEQYF.

This clone came up once. V gene TRBV6-5 combines with J gene TRBJ1-1; D remains unclear. The CDR3 is 11 amino acids. Germline CDR1 is MNHEY and CDR2 is SVGAGI. V was shortened by 8 bases and J by 9 bases, with 13 bases between the two germline ends. This CDR3 reads CASPRFFQAFF. The CDR3 nucleotides are TGTGCCAGCCCCCGGTTTTTTCAAGCTTTCTTT.

The chain uses TRBV10-3 and TRBJ2-1; TRBD1 might be the D (6 bases). Germline CDR1 reads ENHRY; CDR2 reads SYGVKD. V lost 8 bases and J 3 bases, leaving 14 bases between the germline ends. The CDR3 extends over 14 amino acids. In DNA form, the CDR3 reads TGTGCCATCCAGACAGGTCAGGGCTACAATGAGCAGTTCTTC. Protein: CAIQTGQGYNEQFF.

The rearrangement uses TRBV9 and TRBJ1-6; 9 positions match TRBD1. The CDR3 covers 18 residues. Germline lookup yields CDR1 SGDLS and CDR2 YYNGEE. After removal of 4 bases from V and 0 bases from J, the junction contained 8 bases not matched to a gene. As DNA, the CDR3 is TGTGCCAGCAGCCAAACAGGGGGCACAAGCTCCTATAATTCACCCCTCCACTTT. As protein: CASSQTGGTSSYNSPLHF. Based on the CDR3 plus reference TRBV9 and TRBJ1-6, the full variable domain is DSGVTQTPKHLITATGQRVTLRCSPRSGDLSVYWYQQSLDQGLQFLIQYYNGEERAKGNILERFSAQQFPDLHSELNLSSLELGDSALYFCASSQTGGTSSYNSPLHFGNGTRLTVT.

This chain joins TRBV18 and TRBJ2-7; D gene ambiguous. This CDR3 spans 14 amino acids. Germline-derived CDR1 and CDR2 are KGHSH and LQKENI. The V end lost 3 bases, the J end lost 0 bases, and 9 bases lay between the germline ends. The CDR3 sequence is CASSPRGSSYEQYF. DNA for the CDR3: TGTGCCAGCTCACCTAGAGGATCCTCCTACGAGCAGTACTTC. The whole variable domain, filled in from reference TRBV18 and TRBJ2-7, reads NAGVMQNPRHLVRRRGQEARLRCSPMKGHSHVYWYRQLPEEGLKFMVYLQKENIIDESGMPKERFSAEFPKEGPSILRIQQVVRGDSAAYFCASSPRGSSYEQYFGPGTRLTVT.

This chain connects TRBV21-1 to TRBJ1-5. TRBV21-1 is deemed a pseudogene. CDR3 length: 15 amino acids. In DNA, the CDR3 is TGTGCCAGCTCGCGAAGGGACTATAGCAATCAGCCCCAGCATTTT. Protein: CASSRRDYSNQPQHF.

The V and J genes are TRBV6-2 or TRBV6-3 and TRBJ2-1; possibly TRBD2 for D (5 bases). This CDR3 region has 14 residues. Trimming removed 2 bases from V and 4 bases from J, with 9 bases in between. Germline assignment: CDR1 MNHEY and CDR2 SVGEGT. In nucleotides, the CDR3 is TGTGCCAGCAGTTACCCAGCGGAGTACAATGAGCAGTTCTTC. Residues: CASSYPAEYNEQFF.

The rearrangement joins TRBV5-1 to TRBJ2-4, with unresolved D. Germline CDR1 is SGHRS and CDR2 is YFSETQ. This CDR3 region has 15 residues. Trimming stripped 0 bases from V and 4 bases from J, with 11 bases between. The CDR3 DNA reads TGCGCCAGCAGCTTGGATCTAGACCCAAAAAACATTCAGTACTTC. The encoded protein is CASSLDLDPKNIQYF.

V gene TRBV27 combines with J gene TRBJ1-5, with a weak D call TRBD1 (6 bases). CDR1 is MNHEY and CDR2 is SMNVEV in the germline V gene (reference sequence). The germline V and J ends were trimmed by 6 bases and 9 bases, with 12 bases remaining between them. This CDR3 is 12 amino acids long. The CDR3 is CASSQPGAPQHF. Here the CDR3 DNA reads TGTGCCAGCAGCCAACCAGGGGCGCCCCAGCATTTT.

The chain carries TRBV12-2 and TRBJ2-7; the table's D call, TRBD1, was not checked against the DNA. TRBV12-2 is termed a pseudogene. This CDR3 spans 16 amino acids. Here the CDR3 reads CASRSHRRPYSYEQYF. The CDR3, as DNA: TGTGCAAGTCGCTCCCACAGGCGGCCCTACTCCTACGAGCAGTACTTC.

In DNA form, the CDR3 reads TGCGCCAGCAGCCGAGGACTAGCGGGAGGTAAAATAGATACGCAGTATTTT. Protein: CASSRGLAGGKIDTQYF. The rearrangement joins TRBV4-1 to TRBJ2-3, with TRBD2 matching over 14 bases. The ends lost 4 bases at V and 5 bases at J; junction bases unmatched: 8. Looked up from germline, CDR1 is MGHRA and CDR2 is YSYEKL. CDR3 length: 17 amino acids.

The chain has TRBV18 and TRBJ2-5; 8 bases fit TRBD2. Per germline, CDR1 KGHSH and CDR2 LQKENI. V lost 1 base, J lost 4 bases, and 14 bases stayed unmatched. This CDR3 is built from 18 residues. The CDR3, as DNA: TGTGCCAGCTCACCACTCTCATCGGGACTAGTGAAGAGAGAGACCCAGTACTTC. This gives the protein CASSPLSSGLVKRETQYF. The full variable domain, with the rest looked up from reference TRBV18 and TRBJ2-5, is NAGVMQNPRHLVRRRGQEARLRCSPMKGHSHVYWYRQLPEEGLKFMVYLQKENIIDESGMPKERFSAEFPKEGPSILRIQQVVRGDSAAYFCASSPLSSGLVKRETQYFGPGTRLLVL.

This clone was detected only a few times. CDR3 amino acids: CASSFGSGMNTEAFF. The CDR3 DNA reads as TGTGCCAGCAGCTTTGGGAGCGGGATGAACACTGAAGCTTTCTTT. This chain joins TRBV5-5 and TRBJ1-1; D is ambiguous. There are 15 residues in the CDR3. The V end was cut by 2 bases, the J end by 0 bases, with 11 bases between. Looked up from germline, CDR1 is SGHKS and CDR2 is YYEKEE (reference sequence).

The chain carries TRBV7-2 and TRBJ1-6; no reliable D call. This CDR3 spans 13 amino acids. CDR1 is SGHTA, CDR2 FQGNSA, per germline. With 1 base removed from V and 8 bases from J, the gap between germline ends came to 6 bases. CDR3 coding DNA: TGTGCCAGCAGCTTAGAAACGGATTCACCCCTCCACTTT. It yields the protein CASSLETDSPLHF.

This chain connects TRBV10-3 to TRBJ2-4; a possible D gene is TRBD2 (6 bases). Trimming shortened V by 9 bases and J by 1 base, and 13 bases separated the two germline ends. Germline values: CDR1 ENHRY, CDR2 SYGVKD. This CDR3 is built from 14 residues. CDR3 protein: CAIGGDLAKNIQYF. The CDR3 coding sequence is TGTGCCATAGGAGGGGATCTGGCCAAAAACATTCAGTACTTC.

The J gene is TRBJ1-5, the V gene TRBV28; D not certain. The CDR3 extends over 14 amino acids. The germline V gene has CDR1 MDHEN and CDR2 SYDVKM. V gave up 10 bases and J gave up 7 bases, with 20 bases separating them. The CDR3 DNA follows: TGTGCCACCCGGGTCTCGCAGTACGGGCAGCCCCAGCATTTT. Translated: CATRVSQYGQPQHF. Complete variable domain (other parts from reference TRBV28 and TRBJ1-5): DVKVTQSSRYLVKRTGEKVFLECVQDMDHENMFWYRQDPGLGLRLIYFSYDVKMKEKGDIPEGYSVSREKKERFSLILESASTNQTSMYLCATRVSQYGQPQHFGDGTRLSIL.

This sequence joins TRBV6-5 and TRBJ1-4; 7 nucleotides align to TRBD1. CDR3 length: 14 amino acids. The germline V gene encodes CDR1 MNHEY and CDR2 SVGAGI. Trimming took 5 bases from V and 4 from J; bases not matched to a gene: 4. CDR3 residues: CASSPDRSNEKLFF. CDR3 sequence (DNA): TGTGCCAGCAGTCCGGACAGGAGTAATGAAAAACTGTTTTTT.